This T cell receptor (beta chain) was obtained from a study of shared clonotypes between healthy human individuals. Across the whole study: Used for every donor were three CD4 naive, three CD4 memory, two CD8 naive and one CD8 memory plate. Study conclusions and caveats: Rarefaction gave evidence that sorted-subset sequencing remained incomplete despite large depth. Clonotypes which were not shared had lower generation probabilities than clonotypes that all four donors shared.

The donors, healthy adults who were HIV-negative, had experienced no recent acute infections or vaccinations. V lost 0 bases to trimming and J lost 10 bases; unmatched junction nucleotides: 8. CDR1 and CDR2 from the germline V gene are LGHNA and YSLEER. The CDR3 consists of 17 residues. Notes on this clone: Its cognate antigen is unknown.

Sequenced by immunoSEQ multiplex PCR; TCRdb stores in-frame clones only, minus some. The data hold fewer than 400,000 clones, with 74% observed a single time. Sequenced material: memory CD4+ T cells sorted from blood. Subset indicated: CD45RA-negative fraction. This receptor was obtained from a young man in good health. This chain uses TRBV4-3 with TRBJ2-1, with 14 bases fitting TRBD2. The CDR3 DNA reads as TGCGCCAGCAGCCAAGATCTTGGGACTAGCGGGAGACACGAGCAGTTCTTC. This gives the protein CASSQDLGTSGRHEQFF.